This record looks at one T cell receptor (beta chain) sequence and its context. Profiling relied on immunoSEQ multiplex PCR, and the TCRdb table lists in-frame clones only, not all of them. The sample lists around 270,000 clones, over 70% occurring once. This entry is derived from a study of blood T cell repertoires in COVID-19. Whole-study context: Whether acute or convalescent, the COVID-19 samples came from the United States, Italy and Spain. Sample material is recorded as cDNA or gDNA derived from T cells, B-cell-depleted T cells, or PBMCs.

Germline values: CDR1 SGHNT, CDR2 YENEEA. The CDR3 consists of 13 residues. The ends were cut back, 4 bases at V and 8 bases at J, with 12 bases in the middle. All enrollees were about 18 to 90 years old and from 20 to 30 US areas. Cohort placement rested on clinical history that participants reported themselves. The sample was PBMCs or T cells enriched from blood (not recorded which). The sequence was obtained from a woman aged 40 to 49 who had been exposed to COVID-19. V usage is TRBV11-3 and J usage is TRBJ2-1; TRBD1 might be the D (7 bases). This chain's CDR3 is CASSSAGGYEQFF. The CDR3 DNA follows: TGTGCCAGCAGCTCTGCAGGGGGGTATGAGCAGTTCTTC.